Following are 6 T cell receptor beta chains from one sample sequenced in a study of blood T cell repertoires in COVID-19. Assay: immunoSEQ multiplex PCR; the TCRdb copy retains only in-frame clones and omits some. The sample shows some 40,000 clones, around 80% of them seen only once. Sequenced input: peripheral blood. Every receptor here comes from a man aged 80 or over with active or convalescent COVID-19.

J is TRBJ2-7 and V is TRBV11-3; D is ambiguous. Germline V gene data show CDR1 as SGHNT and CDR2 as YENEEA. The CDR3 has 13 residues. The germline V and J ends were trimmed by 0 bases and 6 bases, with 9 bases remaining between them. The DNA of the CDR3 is TGTGCCAGCAGCTTAGACAGGTCATCCGAGCAGTACTTC. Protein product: CASSLDRSSEQYF.

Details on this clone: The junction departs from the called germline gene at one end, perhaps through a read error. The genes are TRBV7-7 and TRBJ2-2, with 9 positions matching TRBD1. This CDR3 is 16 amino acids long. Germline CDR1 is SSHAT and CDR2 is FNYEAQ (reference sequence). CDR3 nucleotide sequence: TGTGCTAGCAGCTTGGGGACAGGGCTGAGCACCGGGGAGCTGTTTTTT. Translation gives CASSLGTGLSTGELFF.

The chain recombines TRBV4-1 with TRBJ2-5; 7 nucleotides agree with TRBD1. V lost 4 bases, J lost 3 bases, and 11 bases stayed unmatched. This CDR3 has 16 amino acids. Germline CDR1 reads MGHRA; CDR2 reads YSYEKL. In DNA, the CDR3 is TGCGCCAGCAGCCTCAGGGGCCTTACAGGGGAAGAGACCCAGTACTTC. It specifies CASSLRGLTGEETQYF.

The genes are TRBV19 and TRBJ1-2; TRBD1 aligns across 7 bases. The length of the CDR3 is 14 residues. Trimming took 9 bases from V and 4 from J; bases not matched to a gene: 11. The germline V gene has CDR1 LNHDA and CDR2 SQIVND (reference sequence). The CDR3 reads CASRGATYLYGYTF. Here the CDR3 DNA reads TGTGCCAGCAGGGGGGCCACCTACCTCTATGGCTACACCTTC.

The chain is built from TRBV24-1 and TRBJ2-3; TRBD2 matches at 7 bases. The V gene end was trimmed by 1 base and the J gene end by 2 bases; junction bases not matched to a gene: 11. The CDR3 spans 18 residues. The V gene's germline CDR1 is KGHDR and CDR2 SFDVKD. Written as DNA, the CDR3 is TGTGCCACCAGTGATTTTGGTTCTACGGGGGGAGACACAGATACGCAGTATTTT. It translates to CATSDFGSTGGDTDTQYF.

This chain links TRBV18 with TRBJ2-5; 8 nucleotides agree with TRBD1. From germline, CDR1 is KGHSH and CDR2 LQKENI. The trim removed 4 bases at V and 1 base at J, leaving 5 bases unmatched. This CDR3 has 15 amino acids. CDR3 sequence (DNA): TGTGCCAGCTCACGGACAGGGACCTTCCAAGAGACCCAGTACTTC. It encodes CASSRTGTFQETQYF.